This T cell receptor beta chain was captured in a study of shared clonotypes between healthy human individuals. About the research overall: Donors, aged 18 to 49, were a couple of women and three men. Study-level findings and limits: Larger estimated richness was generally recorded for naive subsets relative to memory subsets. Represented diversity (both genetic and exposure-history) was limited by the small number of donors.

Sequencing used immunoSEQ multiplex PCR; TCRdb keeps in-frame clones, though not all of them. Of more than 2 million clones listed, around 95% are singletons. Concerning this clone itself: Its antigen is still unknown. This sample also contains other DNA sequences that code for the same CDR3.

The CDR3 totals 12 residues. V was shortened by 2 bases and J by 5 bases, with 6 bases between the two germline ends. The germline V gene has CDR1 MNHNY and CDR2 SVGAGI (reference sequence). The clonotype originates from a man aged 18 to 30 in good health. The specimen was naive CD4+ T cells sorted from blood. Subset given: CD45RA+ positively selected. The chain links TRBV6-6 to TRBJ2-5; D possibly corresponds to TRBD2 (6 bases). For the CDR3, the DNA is TGTGCCAGCAGTTACGGGGGGGAGACCCAGTACTTC. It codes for CASSYGGETQYF.